One sample yielded the 5 T cell receptor beta chains listed below, sequenced in a study of blood T cell repertoires in COVID-19. Sequencing was performed with immunoSEQ multiplex PCR; in TCRdb, only in-frame clones are kept and a portion is missing. The sample contains fewer than 350,000 clones, around nine tenths of which appear only once. The sequencing sample was made of PBMCs or T cells enriched from blood (not recorded which). The receptors stem from a woman between 35 and 50 years old who had recovered from COVID-19.

The rearrangement uses TRBV11-3 and TRBJ2-1, with D unclear. Deletions cut 5 bases from V and 8 bases from J, with 10 bases between. The CDR3 loop spans 12 amino acids. Germline-derived CDR1 and CDR2 are SGHNT and YENEEA. The CDR3 protein is CASSVRSYEQFF. As DNA, the CDR3 is TGTGCCAGCAGCGTTAGAAGCTATGAGCAGTTCTTC.

This clone was seen just once. This sequence joins TRBV7-9 and TRBJ2-5; the D is unclear. The CDR3 totals 13 residues. Trimming removed 4 bases at V and 4 bases at J, with 10 bases between. From germline, CDR1 is SEHNR and CDR2 FQNEAQ (reference sequence). The chain's CDR3 is CASSSSSRETQYF. The CDR3 DNA follows: TGTGCCAGCAGCTCAAGTAGCAGAGAGACCCAGTACTTC.

This clone was seen more than once but under ten times. CDR3 sequence (DNA): TGTGCCAGCTCACCACCCTCCGCTAGCGGGGGGGCTTCGTTCTTC. Its protein is CASSPPSASGGASFF. The V gene is TRBV18, the J gene TRBJ2-1, with 12 bases lining up with TRBD2. The CDR3 extends over 15 amino acids. Unmatched junction bases numbered 9, after V lost 0 bases and J lost 15 bases. CDR1 is KGHSH and CDR2 is LQKENI in the germline V gene.

This clone was detected once. The chain links TRBV7-9 to TRBJ1-1; D unclear. V lost 3 bases and J 8 bases, leaving 10 bases between the germline ends. The CDR3 has 12 residues. Germline CDR1 SEHNR, CDR2 FQNEAQ (reference sequence). Here the CDR3 reads CASSFSRSEAFF. CDR3 coding DNA: TGTGCCAGCAGCTTTTCGAGGTCCGAAGCTTTCTTT.

This clone was recorded once. The chain employs TRBV9 and TRBJ2-2; D is unresolved. The CDR3 is made up of 11 amino acids. CDR1 and CDR2 (germline): SGDLS, YYNGEE. Trimming stripped 3 bases from V and 7 bases from J, with 4 bases between. CDR3 in DNA: TGTGCCAGCAGCGCCCACGGGGAGCTGTTTTTT. Its protein product is CASSAHGELFF.